This record concerns one TCR beta chain sequence. Its antigen remains unknown. In germline, CDR1 is SGHTA, CDR2 FQGNSA. CDR3 size: 13 residues. V dropped 4 bases and J dropped 4; count of bases not matched to a gene: 0. The data originate from a study of cytomegalovirus exposure and HLA in healthy donors. Amplification used 60 Vbeta primers and 13 Jbeta primers. Sequenced by immunoSEQ multiplex PCR; TCRdb stores in-frame clones only, minus some. Seen here are approximately 150,000 clones, approximately 67% observed once, and the top ten hold roughly 4%. Study-wide results and limits: In vitro checks showed that a few CMV-associated chains really do target CMV antigens.

This receptor was obtained from a woman aged 18-35 years in good health and CMV-seropositive. This rearrangement joins TRBV7-2 to TRBJ1-1, with 10 bases fitting TRBD1. The sample was PBMCs. The CDR3 spells CASSWTGGTEAFF. Here the CDR3 DNA reads TGTGCCAGCAGCTGGACAGGGGGCACTGAAGCTTTCTTT.